The entry that follows covers one T cell receptor (beta chain) sequence. Its antigen is as yet unknown. V shed 4 bases, J shed 5 bases, and the junction held 15 bases outside the gene matches. This CDR3 has 17 amino acids. In germline, CDR1 is SGHTA, CDR2 FQGNSA. CD25-based Treg depletion was applied to purified naive CD4+ T cells. After constant-region reverse-primer amplification, full-length variable regions underwent semi-nested PCR with Nested Universal Primer A. MiXCR, applied by TCRdb to the 5' RACE reads, yields one record per CDR3 protein. In the table there are about 60,000 distinct CDR3 sequences, almost 30% of which are singletons. Overall study findings and caveats: In terms of TCR gene usage, tumor memory CD4+ T cells clustered together with blood and lymph node memory CD4+ cells, as well as with lymph node naive CD4+ cells.

Input material: tumor-infiltrating naive CD4+ T cells sorted from the breast tumor. As for subset: naive CD4+ T cells, CD4+CD45RA+CD25-. V and J are TRBV7-2 and TRBJ2-3; 7 positions match TRBD2. This TCR was recovered from a female donor with breast cancer. The CDR3 loop reads CASSSYRGRAEGDTQYF. CDR3 coding DNA: TGTGCCAGCAGCTCCTATAGAGGGAGGGCCGAGGGAGATACGCAGTATTTT.